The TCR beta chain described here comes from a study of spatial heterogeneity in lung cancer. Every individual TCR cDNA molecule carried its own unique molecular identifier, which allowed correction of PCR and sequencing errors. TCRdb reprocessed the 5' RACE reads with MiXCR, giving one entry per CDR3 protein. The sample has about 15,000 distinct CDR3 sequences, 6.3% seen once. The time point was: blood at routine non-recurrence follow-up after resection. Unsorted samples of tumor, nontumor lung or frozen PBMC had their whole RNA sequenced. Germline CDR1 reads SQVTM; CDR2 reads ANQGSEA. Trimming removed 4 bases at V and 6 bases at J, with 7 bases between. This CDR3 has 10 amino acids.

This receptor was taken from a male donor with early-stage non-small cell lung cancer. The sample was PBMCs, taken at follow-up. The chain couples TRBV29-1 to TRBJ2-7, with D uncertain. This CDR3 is CSVAEGEQYF. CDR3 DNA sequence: TGCAGCGTTGCGGAAGGCGAGCAGTACTTC.